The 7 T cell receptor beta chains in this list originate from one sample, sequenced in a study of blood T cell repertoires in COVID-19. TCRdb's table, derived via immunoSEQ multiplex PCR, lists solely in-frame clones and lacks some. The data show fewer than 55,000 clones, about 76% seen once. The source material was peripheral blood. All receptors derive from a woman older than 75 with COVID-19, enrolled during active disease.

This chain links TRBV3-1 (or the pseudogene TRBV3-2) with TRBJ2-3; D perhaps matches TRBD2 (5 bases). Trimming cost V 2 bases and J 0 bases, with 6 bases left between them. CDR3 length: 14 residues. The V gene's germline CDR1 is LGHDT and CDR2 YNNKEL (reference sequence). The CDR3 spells CASSQWTSTDTQYF. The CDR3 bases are TGTGCCAGCAGCCAATGGACTAGCACAGATACGCAGTATTTT.

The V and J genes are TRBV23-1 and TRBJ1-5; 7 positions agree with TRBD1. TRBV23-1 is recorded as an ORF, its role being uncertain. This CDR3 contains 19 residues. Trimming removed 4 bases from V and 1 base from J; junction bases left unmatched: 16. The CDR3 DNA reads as TGCGCCAGCAGTCTCCAAGATAGGCAGGGGGTAACAAGCAATCAGCCCCAGCATTTT. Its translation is CASSLQDRQGVTSNQPQHF.

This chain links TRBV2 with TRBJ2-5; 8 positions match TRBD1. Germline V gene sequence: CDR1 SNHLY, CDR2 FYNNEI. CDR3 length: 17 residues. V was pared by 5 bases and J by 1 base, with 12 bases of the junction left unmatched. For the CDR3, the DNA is TGTGCCAGCAGTCCCCCAAGGACAGGGTTAGCCCAAGAGACCCAGTACTTC. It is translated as CASSPPRTGLAQETQYF.

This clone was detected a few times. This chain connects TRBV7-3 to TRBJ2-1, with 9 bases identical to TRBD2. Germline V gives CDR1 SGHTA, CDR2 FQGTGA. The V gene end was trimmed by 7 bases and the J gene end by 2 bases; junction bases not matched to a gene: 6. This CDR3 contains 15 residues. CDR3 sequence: CASKISGSAYNEQFF. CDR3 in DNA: TGTGCCAGCAAGATTAGCGGGAGTGCCTACAATGAGCAGTTCTTC.

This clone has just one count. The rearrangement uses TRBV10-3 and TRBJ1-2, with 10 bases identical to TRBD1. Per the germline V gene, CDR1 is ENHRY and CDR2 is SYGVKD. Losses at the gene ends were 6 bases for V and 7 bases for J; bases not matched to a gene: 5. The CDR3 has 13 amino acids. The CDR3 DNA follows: TGTGCCATCAGCCGGGACAGGGGTAGTGGCTACACCTTC. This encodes CAISRDRGSGYTF.

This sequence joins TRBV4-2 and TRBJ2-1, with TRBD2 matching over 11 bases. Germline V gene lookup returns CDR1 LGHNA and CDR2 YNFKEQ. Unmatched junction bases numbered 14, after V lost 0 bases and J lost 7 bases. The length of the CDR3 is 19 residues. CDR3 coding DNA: TGTGCCAGCAGCCAAGAGTCTACCCTTAGCGGGAGGGCCGGGAATGAGCAGTTCTTC. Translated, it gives CASSQESTLSGRAGNEQFF.

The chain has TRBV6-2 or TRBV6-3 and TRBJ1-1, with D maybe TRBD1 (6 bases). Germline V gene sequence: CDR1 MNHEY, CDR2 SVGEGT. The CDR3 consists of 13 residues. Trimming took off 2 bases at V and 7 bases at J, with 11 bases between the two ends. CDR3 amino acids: CASSYRDIHEAFF. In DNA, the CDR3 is TGTGCCAGCAGTTACAGGGACATCCATGAAGCTTTCTTT.